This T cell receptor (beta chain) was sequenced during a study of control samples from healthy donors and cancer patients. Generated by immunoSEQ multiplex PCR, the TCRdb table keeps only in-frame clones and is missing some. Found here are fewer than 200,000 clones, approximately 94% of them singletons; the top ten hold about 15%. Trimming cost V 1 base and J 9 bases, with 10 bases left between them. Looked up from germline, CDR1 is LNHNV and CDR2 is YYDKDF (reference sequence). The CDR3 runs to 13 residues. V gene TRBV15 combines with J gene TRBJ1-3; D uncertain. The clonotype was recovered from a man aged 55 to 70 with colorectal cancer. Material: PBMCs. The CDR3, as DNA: TGTGCCACCAGCAGAGGGGCGGGCGGCACCATATATTTT. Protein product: CATSRGAGGTIYF. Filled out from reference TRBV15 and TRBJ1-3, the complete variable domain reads DAMVIQNPRYQVTQFGKPVTLSCSQTLNHNVMYWYQQKSSQAPKLLFHYYDKDFNNEADTPDNFQSRRPNTSFCFLDIRSPGLGDTAMYLCATSRGAGGTIYFGEGSWLTVV.